This T cell receptor (beta chain) was retrieved from a study of breast tumors, draining lymph nodes, adjacent tissues (dated by TCRdb to about 2016). Background for the entire study: Breast cancer patients provided tumor, adjacent nontumor tissue and axillary lymph nodes, and the study compared the TCR beta repertoires across these three sources. In human breast cancer, the study set out to assess how tumor, surrounding tissue and draining lymph node repertoires relate to one another and whether T cells might be exchanged between them.

The junction carries 7 bases between V and J, which are trimmed by 2 bases and 8 bases respectively. Measured from the cysteine to the phenylalanine, the CDR3 is 11 residues long. The only DNA kept is the CDR3, 33 bases in frame from the first base. Looking up the germline V gene (reference sequence) yields CDR1 DFQATT and CDR2 SNEGSKA. TCRdb lists the instrument as Illumina HiSeq 2000. TCR beta chain libraries were generated by multiplex PCR amplification. The amplified TCR beta chain products were analyzed by high-throughput sequencing. The public reads were reprocessed in TCRdb via fastp at Q25 and MiXCR, keeping in-frame beta chains. Records with the same CDR3 protein are collapsed into one entry carrying the most frequent genes and DNA. Counted in this sample were over 100,000 distinct CDR3 sequences; about a fifth of them appeared once. The top ten hold more than 2.5% of the sample. The lymph node samples were taken from the axillary draining lymph nodes of breast cancer patients.

This clonotype was recorded at least ten times. Its antigen specificity is not known. Base qualities are not at hand, and no much larger clone is one base apart. Summary of the overall study and its limitations: The data were considered consistent with most tumor T cells being derived from the lymph node and subsequently expanding within tumor tissue. The study presented the conclusion that tumor T cells originate in lymph nodes as consistent with a hypothesis, not as something directly demonstrated. The similarity between tumor and nontumor tissue repertoires was significantly greater in luminal-like breast cancer than in basal-like breast cancer. T-cell repertoire diversity in tumors was found to be lower than in lymph nodes but higher than in nontumor tissue, and preferential V and J gene usage was observed.

The V and J genes are TRBV20-1 and TRBJ1-3; a tentative D call is TRBD1 (5 bases match). This TCR was recovered from a female donor with breast cancer. Some clones in this sample may be carry-over from other donors' samples. The sequencing sample was made of axillary lymph node tissue. In nucleotides, the sequence is TGCAGTGCTAGACGGGGGGACACCATATATTTT. This encodes CSARRGDTIYF.